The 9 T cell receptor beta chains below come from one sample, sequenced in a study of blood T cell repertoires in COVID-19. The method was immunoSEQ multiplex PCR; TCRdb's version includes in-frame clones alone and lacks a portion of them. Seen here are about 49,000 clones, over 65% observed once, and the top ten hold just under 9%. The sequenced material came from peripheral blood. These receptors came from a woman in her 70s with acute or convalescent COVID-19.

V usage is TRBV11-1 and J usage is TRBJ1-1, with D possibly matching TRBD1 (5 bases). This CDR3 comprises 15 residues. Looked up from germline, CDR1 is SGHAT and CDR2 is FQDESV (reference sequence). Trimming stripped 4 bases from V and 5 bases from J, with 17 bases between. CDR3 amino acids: CASSSASQGRTEAFF. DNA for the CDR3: TGTGCCAGCAGCTCAGCGTCTCAGGGAAGGACTGAAGCTTTCTTT.

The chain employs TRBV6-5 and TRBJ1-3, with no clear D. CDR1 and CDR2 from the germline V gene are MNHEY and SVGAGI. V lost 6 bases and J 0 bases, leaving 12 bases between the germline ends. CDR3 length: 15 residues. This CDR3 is CASRKEQISGNTIYF. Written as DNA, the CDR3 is TGTGCCAGCAGAAAAGAACAGATCTCTGGAAACACCATATATTTT.

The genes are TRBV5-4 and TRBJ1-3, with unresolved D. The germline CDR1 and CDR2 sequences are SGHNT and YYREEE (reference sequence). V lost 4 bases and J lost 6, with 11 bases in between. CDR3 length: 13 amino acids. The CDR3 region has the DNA TGTGCCAGCAGCACCGGGAGAACAAACACCATATATTTT. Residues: CASSTGRTNTIYF.

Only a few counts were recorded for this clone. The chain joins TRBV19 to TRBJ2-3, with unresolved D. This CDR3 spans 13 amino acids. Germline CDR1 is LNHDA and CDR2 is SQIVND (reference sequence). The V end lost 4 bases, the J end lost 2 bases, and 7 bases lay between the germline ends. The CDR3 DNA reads TGTGCCAGTAGTACGAGAAACACAGATACGCAGTATTTT. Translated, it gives CASSTRNTDTQYF.

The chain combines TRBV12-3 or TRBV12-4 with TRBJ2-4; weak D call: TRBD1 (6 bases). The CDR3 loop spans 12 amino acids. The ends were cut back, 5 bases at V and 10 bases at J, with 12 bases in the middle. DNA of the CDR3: TGTGCCAGCAGTGCCACAGGGTCGATTCAGTACTTC. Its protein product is CASSATGSIQYF.

DNA for the CDR3: TGTGCCAGTAGGACACAGGGGGCGGACGGTGGCTACACCTTC. It translates to CASRTQGADGGYTF. The chain is built from TRBV19 and TRBJ1-2; 9 bases are a match to TRBD1. Germline CDR1 is LNHDA and CDR2 is SQIVND (reference sequence). Trimming at V came to 6 bases and at J to 7 bases, leaving 9 bases not matched to a gene. This CDR3 comprises 14 residues.

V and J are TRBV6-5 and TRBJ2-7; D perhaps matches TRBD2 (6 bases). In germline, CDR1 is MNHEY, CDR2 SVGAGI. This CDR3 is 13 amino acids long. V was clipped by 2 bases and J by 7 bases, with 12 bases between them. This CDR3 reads CASSYGGQPEQYF. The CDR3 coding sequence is TGTGCCAGCAGTTACGGAGGGCAGCCGGAGCAGTACTTC.

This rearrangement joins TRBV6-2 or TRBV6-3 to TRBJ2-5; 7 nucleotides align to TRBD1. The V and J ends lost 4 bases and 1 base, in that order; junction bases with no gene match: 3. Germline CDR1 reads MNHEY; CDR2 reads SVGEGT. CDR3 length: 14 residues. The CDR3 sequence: CASSSGQLQETQYF. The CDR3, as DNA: TGTGCCAGCAGTTCGGGACAGCTCCAAGAGACCCAGTACTTC.

The CDR3 loop is CASSFVEQFF. The CDR3 coding sequence is TGTGCCAGCAGCTTTGTAGAGCAGTTCTTC. This chain links TRBV5-8 with TRBJ2-1; D is uncertain. CDR1 is SGHTS and CDR2 is YDEGEE in the germline V gene. The CDR3 has 10 residues. V lost 2 bases and J 10 bases, leaving 4 bases between the germline ends.